These 14 T cell receptor beta chains originate from one sample sequenced in a study of tumor and adjacent non-tumor tissue in lung cancer. Three rounds of nested PCR, following a modified ARM-PCR protocol, produced the TCRbeta library. Each CDR3 protein is one row after TCRdb ran MiXCR on the multiplex PCR reads. This table holds 90,000 to 120,000 distinct CDR3 sequences, around three fifths found once. RNA was extracted from bulk tissue without any cell sorting. This non-tumor lung sample came from over 3 cm beyond the tumor edge. The source material was distant non-tumor lung tissue. These receptor sequences come from a young man with non-small cell lung cancer.

In this sample, this clonotype turned up once. Germline and junction disagree at one end, which may indicate a read error. V gene TRBV11-1 combines with J gene TRBJ2-1; D is undetermined. Germline loops: CDR1 SGHAT, CDR2 FQDESV (reference sequence). The CDR3 length is 13 residues. The CDR3 bases are TGTGCCAGTAGCCCCGCACCTTGCAATGTGCAGTTCTTC. It specifies CASSPAPCNVQFF.

With respect to this clonotype: Relative to the germline gene, one junction end is altered; a read error may explain this. This chain joins TRBV11-3 and TRBJ2-3; D is perhaps TRBD2 (6 bases). This CDR3 contains 19 residues. Looked up from germline, CDR1 is SGHNT and CDR2 is YENEEA. The CDR3 DNA follows: TGTACCAGTAGCTTAGATCAATCCACAGTGGCTACTAGCATAGATACGCAGTATTTT. Encoded protein: CTSSLDQSTVATSIDTQYF.

Remarks on this clonotype: The junction departs from the called germline gene at one end, perhaps through a read error. The chain joins TRBV6-2 or TRBV6-3 to TRBJ1-6; 8 bases are shared with TRBD1. Germline V lookup: CDR1 MNHEY, CDR2 SVGEGT. This CDR3 comprises 15 residues. This CDR3 reads CASRTGTGANSPLHF. CDR3 DNA: TGCGCCAGCAGGACCGGGACAGGAGCAAATTCACCCCTCCACTTT.

The CDR3 reads CSTTGLSNTGELFF. The DNA of the CDR3 is TGCAGTACAACGGGGCTATCCAACACCGGGGAGCTGTTTTTT. This chain uses TRBV20-1 with TRBJ2-2; TRBD1 or TRBD2 may be the D gene (5 bases each). Germline V lookup: CDR1 DFQATT, CDR2 SNEGSKA (reference sequence). With 8 bases removed from V and 2 bases from J, the gap between germline ends came to 15 bases. This CDR3 has 14 residues.

The table lists this clonotype with a count of one. No conserved phenylalanine or tryptophan ends this CDR3, so it is likely a read error. This sequence joins TRBV6-1 and TRBJ2-3; no firm D call. The CDR3 contains 14 residues. Germline V gene data show CDR1 as MNHNS and CDR2 as SASEGT. Written as DNA, the CDR3 is TGTGACAGTGACGTTTGGGTTTCCACGGATACGCAGTATTTG. It yields the protein CDSDVWVSTDTQYL.

This clonotype was seen ten or more times. The rearrangement uses TRBV20-1 and TRBJ2-7, with D unclear. The V gene lost 6 bases and the J gene lost 1 base, with 16 bases spanning the gap. Germline lookup yields CDR1 DFQATT and CDR2 SNEGSKA (reference sequence). The CDR3 runs 14 residues. CDR3 sequence reads: CSALKYLGSYEQYF. The CDR3 nucleotides read TGCAGTGCCTTGAAATATTTGGGATCCTACGAGCAGTACTTC.

As regards this clonotype: The junction shows a germline mismatch at one end, possibly a read error. The CDR3 DNA reads TGCGCCAGCAGCCTGGGGGGGTCCTACAATGAGCAGCTCTTC. Translating gives CASSLGGSYNEQLF. The chain carries TRBV5-1 and TRBJ2-1, with 7 bases matching TRBD2. Germline CDR1 and CDR2: SGHRS and YFSETQ. The CDR3 is 14 residues long.

In the case of this clonotype: Sequence at one end of the junction differs from germline and may be a read error. This chain joins TRBV20-1 and TRBJ2-2, with 8 bases lining up with TRBD2. Germline V gene lookup returns CDR1 DFQATT and CDR2 SNEGSKA (reference sequence). The CDR3 runs to 15 residues. The CDR3: CSVKTGGAGTVELFF. The CDR3 DNA reads TGCAGTGTTAAGACGGGGGGGGCGGGCACCGTGGAGCTGTTTTTT.

Notes on this clonotype: An end of the junction does not agree with germline; a read error may underlie this. This chain connects TRBV11-2 to TRBJ2-5, with TRBD2 identical over 9 bases. Germline-derived CDR1 and CDR2 are SGHAT and FQNNGV. This CDR3 has 16 residues. The CDR3 sequence is CATSLGVSGGQETQYF. In DNA form, the CDR3 reads TGTGCCACCAGCTTAGGGGTTAGCGGGGGCCAGGAGACCCAGTACTTC. Full variable domain (remainder filled in from reference TRBV11-2 and TRBJ2-5): EAGVAQSPRYKIIEKRQSVAFWCNPISGHATLYWYQQILGQGPKLLIQFQNNGVVDDSQLPKDRFSAERLKGVDSTLKIQPAKLEDSAVYLCATSLGVSGGQETQYFGPGTRLLVL.

Of note for this clonotype: With a much larger clone just one base away, this may be a read error. The chain uses TRBV12-3 or TRBV12-4 and TRBJ2-5; unclear D gene. The CDR3 covers 15 residues. Trimming took 7 bases from V and 1 from J, leaving 16 bases between them. The CDR3 reads CASTDQVITQETQYF. The CDR3 bases are TGTGCCAGCACCGACCAAGTAATAACCCAAGAGACCCAGTACTTC.

About this clonotype: The conserved final phenylalanine or tryptophan is absent from the CDR3, which likely points to a read error. This chain uses TRBV20-1 with TRBJ2-1; 7 positions agree with TRBD1. There are 15 residues in the CDR3. V shed 6 bases and J 3 bases; nucleotides not matched to a gene: 11. The germline gives CDR1 DFQATT, CDR2 SNEGSKA (reference sequence). The CDR3 DNA sequence: TGCAGTGCCCCTCGACAGGGAGAAGACTACAATGAGCAGTTCTTA. Amino acids: CSAPRQGEDYNEQFL.

The chain has TRBV5-6 and TRBJ2-1, with 7 bases lining up with TRBD2. J was trimmed by 13 bases and V by 5 bases; bases with no gene match: 18. Germline V CDR1 and CDR2: SGHDT, YYEEEE. The CDR3 length is 15 residues. CDR3 nucleotide sequence: TGTGCCAGCAGTTTCCGAGCGGGGCCCACTTGGGACCAGTTCTTC. This translates into CASSFRAGPTWDQFF.

This clonotype was counted between two and nine times. A read error may produce the germline difference seen at one junction end. The chain couples TRBV12-5 to TRBJ2-2; tentatively, D is TRBD1 or TRBD2 (5 bases each). CDR1 is LGHNT and CDR2 is FRNRAP in the germline V gene. The CDR3 sequence is 15 residues long. The CDR3 loop is CTSGPMDTHTGELFF. The CDR3 DNA is TGTACTAGTGGTCCCATGGACACACACACCGGGGAGCTGTTTTTT.

Turning to this clonotype: The missing conserved phenylalanine or tryptophan at the end of this CDR3 makes a read error likely. The rearrangement uses TRBV20-1 and TRBJ2-7; tentative D call: TRBD1 (6 bases). This CDR3 is built from 14 residues. The germline V gene encodes CDR1 DFQATT and CDR2 SNEGSKA (reference sequence). The V gene lost 8 bases and the J gene lost 7 bases, with 24 bases spanning the gap. The CDR3 spells CSTNSGQVLYEQYL. The CDR3 DNA reads TGCAGTACTAACTCGGGACAAGTACTCTATGAGCAGTACTTA.